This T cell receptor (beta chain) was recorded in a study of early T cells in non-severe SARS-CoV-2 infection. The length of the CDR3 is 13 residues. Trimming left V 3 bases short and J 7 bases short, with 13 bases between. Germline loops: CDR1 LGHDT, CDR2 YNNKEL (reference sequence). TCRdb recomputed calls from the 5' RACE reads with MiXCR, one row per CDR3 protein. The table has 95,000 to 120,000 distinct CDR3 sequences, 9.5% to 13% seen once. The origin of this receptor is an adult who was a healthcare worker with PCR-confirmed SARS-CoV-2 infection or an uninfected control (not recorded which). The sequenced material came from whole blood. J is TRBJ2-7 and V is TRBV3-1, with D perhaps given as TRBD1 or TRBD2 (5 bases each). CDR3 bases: TGTGCCAGCAGCCAGGGACCATTTCTGGAGCAGTACTTC. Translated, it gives CASSQGPFLEQYF.